The next 10 T cell receptor beta chains were all read from a single sample in a study of CD8 T cells in ankylosing spondylitis. From the 5' RACE reads, TCRdb called clonotypes with MiXCR, one entry per CDR3 protein. The data show 200,000 or so distinct CDR3 sequences, with under 15% seen just once and approximately 10% held by the top ten. Sequenced sample: blood, either unsorted or a sorted T cell fraction (not recorded which). These receptor sequences come from a female donor with ankylosing spondylitis or in good health (not recorded which).

Ten or more counts support this clonotype. This chain uses TRBV12-3 or TRBV12-4 with TRBJ1-1; 9 nucleotides line up with TRBD1. V gave up 6 bases and J gave up 10 bases; unmatched junction bases: 6. The length of the CDR3 is 12 residues. CDR3 in DNA: TGTGCCAGCAGCAACAGGGGGCCCGGAGCTTTCTTT. Residues: CASSNRGPGAFF.

V is TRBV28 and J is TRBJ2-1; 7 bases are shared with TRBD2. Germline-derived CDR1 and CDR2 are MDHEN and SYDVKM. V lost 0 bases and J lost 8; bases outside the gene matches: 10. This CDR3 is built from 16 residues. Here the CDR3 reads CASSLWGTGGSHEQFF. CDR3 sequence (DNA): TGTGCCAGCAGTTTATGGGGGACTGGCGGGAGTCATGAGCAGTTCTTC.

The genes are TRBV5-1 and TRBJ2-1; tentatively, D is TRBD2 (5 bases). The V and J ends lost 2 bases and 2 bases respectively, with 14 bases between them. Germline V lookup: CDR1 SGHRS, CDR2 YFSETQ. This CDR3 contains 16 residues. The CDR3 region is CASSFTLEAAYNEQFF. CDR3 DNA: TGCGCCAGCAGCTTTACCCTAGAAGCGGCCTACAATGAGCAGTTCTTC.

As for this clonotype: This may be a read error, as it is one base from a much larger clone. CDR3 loop: CASKQQGSSYEQYF. The DNA for the CDR3 is TGTGCCAGCAAGCAACAAGGGAGCTCCTACGAGCAGTACTTC. This sequence joins TRBV3-1 and TRBJ2-7; tentative D call: TRBD2 (5 bases). Germline lookup yields CDR1 LGHDT and CDR2 YNNKEL (reference sequence). The CDR3 runs 14 residues. V dropped 7 bases and J dropped 0 bases, with 13 bases sitting between them.

With respect to this clonotype: A single base separates this from a much larger clone, so it may be a read error. This chain joins TRBV4-2 and TRBJ2-2, with 7 bases matching TRBD2. Germline V gene lookup returns CDR1 LGHNA and CDR2 YNFKEQ. This CDR3 region has 15 residues. This chain's CDR3 is CTSSPTSSNTGELFF. In nucleotides, the CDR3 is TGTACCAGCAGCCCGACTAGCTCGAACACCGGGGAGCTGTTTTTT.

This chain links TRBV7-2 with TRBJ2-7; perhaps TRBD2 as D (5 bases). The germline V gene encodes CDR1 SGHTA and CDR2 FQGNSA. The length of the CDR3 is 14 residues. V was pared by 5 bases and J by 0 bases, with 11 bases between. The CDR3: CASSDYMDSYEQYF. The CDR3 bases are TGTGCCAGCAGCGACTACATGGACTCCTACGAGCAGTACTTC.

This clonotype was observed many times. The chain joins TRBV5-1 to TRBJ1-1; TRBD1 matches at 9 bases. With 3 bases clipped from V and 6 bases from J, the junction kept 6 bases outside the gene matches. The germline CDR1 and CDR2 sequences are SGHRS and YFSETQ. The CDR3 spans 14 residues. The CDR3 is CASSSGTGRAEAFF. CDR3 sequence (DNA): TGCGCCAGCAGCTCCGGGACAGGGAGGGCTGAAGCTTTCTTT.

This clonotype showed up many times. In DNA form, the CDR3 reads TGCAGTGCCCTCCCCCCTACAACTAATGAAAAACTGTTTTTT. The encoded protein is CSALPPTTNEKLFF. V is TRBV20-1 and J is TRBJ1-4; unclear D gene. The CDR3 is made up of 14 amino acids. The V end was cut by 6 bases, the J end by 0 bases, with 11 bases between. The germline gives CDR1 DFQATT, CDR2 SNEGSKA (reference sequence).

V gene TRBV3-1 combines with J gene TRBJ2-3; 15 bases agree with TRBD2. This CDR3 is built from 16 residues. V was pared by 3 bases and J by 5 bases, with 3 bases of the junction left unmatched. CDR1 LGHDT and CDR2 YNNKEL come from the germline V gene (reference sequence). Here the CDR3 DNA reads TGTGCCAGCAGCCAGCGGACTAGCGGGAGGGAAGATACGCAGTATTTT. This gives the protein CASSQRTSGREDTQYF.

Ten or more counts support this clonotype. This rearrangement joins TRBV29-1 to TRBJ2-5; unclear D gene. The V and J ends lost 1 base and 1 base respectively, with 7 bases between them. Germline V gene lookup returns CDR1 SQVTM and CDR2 ANQGSEA. This CDR3 is built from 13 residues. The CDR3 bases are TGCAGCGTTGAAGTTTTAGCCCAAGAGACCCAGTACTTC. Protein sequence: CSVEVLAQETQYF.